Shown below are 14 T cell receptor beta chains from a single sample sequenced in a study of regulatory T cells in long-lasting Graves disease. The time point was: newly diagnosed GD, antithyroid drugs for less than 3 months. Generation of the TCR library employed RNA extracted from PBMCs. The authors built TCR beta libraries using iRepertoire HTBI primers and Arm-PCR of CDR3 regions. TCRdb passed the multiplex PCR reads through MiXCR, listing each CDR3 protein once. Among approximately 470,000 distinct CDR3 sequences listed, roughly 15% were seen once. This sample was shared with a second study, whose subject was T cells in Graves' hyperthyroidism and ophthalmopathy.

Here the sequenced sample was peripheral blood mononuclear cells (PBMCs), taken at new diagnosis, from a patient treated with antithyroid drugs. The receptors were gathered from a middle-aged man with Graves disease.

This chain connects TRBV2 to TRBJ2-2; D may be TRBD1 (6 bases). CDR3 size: 15 residues. CDR1 and CDR2 from the germline V gene are SNHLY and FYNNEI. Trimming took off 8 bases at V and 2 bases at J, with 15 bases between the two ends. The CDR3 loop is CASVELGQNTGELFF. CDR3 nucleotide sequence: TGTGCCAGCGTGGAGTTGGGACAAAACACCGGGGAGCTGTTTTTT. Combining the CDR3 with reference TRBV2 and TRBJ2-2 gives the whole variable domain EPEVTQTPSHQVTQMGQEVILRCVPISNHLYFYWYRQILGQKVEFLVSFYNNEISEKSEIFDDQFSVERPDGSNFTLKIRSTKLEDSAMYFCASVELGQNTGELFFGEGSRLTVL.

This clonotype appeared many times. This chain uses TRBV28 with TRBJ1-1; perhaps TRBD1 as D (6 bases). CDR1 is MDHEN and CDR2 is SYDVKM in the germline V gene. There are 14 residues in the CDR3. With 5 bases removed from V and 1 base from J, the gap between germline ends came to 11 bases. Written as DNA, the CDR3 is TGTGCCAGCAGTCCAAACAGGGCGAACACTGAAGCTTTCTTT. Translating gives CASSPNRANTEAFF.

This clonotype showed up just a few times. The chain links TRBV30 to TRBJ2-7; TRBD2 agrees at 7 bases. V dropped 0 bases and J dropped 2; count of bases not matched to a gene: 16. The CDR3 spans 18 residues. CDR1 and CDR2 (germline): GTSNPN, SVGIG (reference sequence). The CDR3 is CAWSVPKGHSGNTYEQYF. For the CDR3, the DNA is TGTGCCTGGAGTGTACCAAAGGGGCACAGCGGGAACACCTACGAGCAGTACTTC.

This clonotype was observed a handful of times. J is TRBJ1-1 and V is TRBV19; D might be TRBD1 (5 bases). This CDR3 comprises 14 residues. V dropped 9 bases and J dropped 8 bases, with 22 bases sitting between them. Germline-derived CDR1 and CDR2 are LNHDA and SQIVND (reference sequence). The CDR3 is CASLFSAGEHEAFF. Here the CDR3 DNA reads TGTGCCAGCCTCTTTAGTGCGGGGGAACACGAAGCTTTCTTT.

This clonotype has a count of ten or more. The chain couples TRBV30 to TRBJ2-7; weak D call: TRBD2 (6 bases). V lost 5 bases and J 6 bases, leaving 14 bases between the germline ends. Per germline, CDR1 GTSNPN and CDR2 SVGIG (reference sequence). The CDR3 runs to 12 residues. The CDR3 coding sequence is TGTGCCTGGGATGTCGGAGGGGTCGAGCAGTACTTC. Its protein is CAWDVGGVEQYF.

Many counts were recorded for this clonotype. The V and J genes are TRBV11-3 and TRBJ2-1; D remains unclear. The CDR3 sequence is 14 residues long. From germline, CDR1 is SGHNT and CDR2 YENEEA. V lost 1 base and J lost 9, with 13 bases in between. The CDR3 here is CASSLVLASAEQFF. CDR3 bases: TGTGCCAGCAGCTTAGTGTTAGCCTCGGCTGAGCAGTTCTTC.

This clonotype has at least ten counts. The chain recombines TRBV6-1 with TRBJ2-2; 11 bases are shared with TRBD1. The V gene's germline CDR1 is MNHNS and CDR2 SASEGT. CDR3 size: 21 residues. The V segment lost 2 bases and the J segment 6 bases; nucleotides outside the gene matches: 20. The CDR3 protein is CASSEKRFDTGTGGLAGELFF. CDR3 in DNA: TGTGCCAGCAGTGAAAAGAGGTTCGACACAGGGACAGGGGGTCTCGCCGGGGAGCTGTTTTTT.

A few counts support this clonotype. The genes are TRBV20-1 and TRBJ2-3; 8 positions match TRBD1. Germline V CDR1 and CDR2: DFQATT, SNEGSKA (reference sequence). The CDR3 consists of 14 residues. J was trimmed by 1 base and V by 5 bases; bases with no gene match: 5. CDR3 nucleotides: TGCAGTGCTGCCGGGACAGGACGCACAGATACGCAGTATTTT. Its translation is CSAAGTGRTDTQYF.

About this clonotype: A read error may be the cause here, since a much bigger clone is one base away. The chain combines TRBV13 with TRBJ1-4, with a possible D match to TRBD1 (6 bases). The CDR3 has 15 amino acids. CDR1 is PRHDT and CDR2 is FYEKMQ in the germline V gene (reference sequence). Trimming removed 5 bases from V and 7 bases from J, with 17 bases in between. The CDR3 coding sequence is TGTGCCAGCAGCCGGACAGAACGAATGGGTGAAAAACTGTTTTTT. This encodes CASSRTERMGEKLFF.

The sample holds one count of this clonotype. The V gene is TRBV5-5, the J gene TRBJ1-1; weak D call: TRBD1 (5 bases). V was trimmed by 0 bases and J by 3 bases, leaving 12 bases between them. Germline CDR1 is SGHKS and CDR2 is YYEKEE (reference sequence). The CDR3 is made up of 15 amino acids. This CDR3 is CASSLGARVDTEAFF. The CDR3 coding sequence is TGTGCCAGCAGCTTGGGCGCCAGGGTGGACACTGAAGCTTTCTTT.

In its sample, this clonotype was seen a few times. V usage is TRBV15 and J usage is TRBJ2-7; D is unresolved. V was cut by 1 base and J by 6 bases, with 4 bases left in between. CDR1 is LNHNV, CDR2 YYDKDF, per germline (reference sequence). The CDR3 is made up of 11 amino acids. CDR3 in amino acids: CATSRGVEQYF. The CDR3 DNA follows: TGTGCCACCAGCAGAGGGGTCGAGCAGTACTTC.

The chain joins TRBV18 to TRBJ1-1, with no clear D. Germline V CDR1 and CDR2: KGHSH, LQKENI. Trimming pared 0 bases from V and 0 bases from J, leaving 14 bases between. CDR3 length: 17 amino acids. The CDR3 coding sequence is TGTGCCAGCTCACCACCGGTCGGCAGCCCATTGAACACTGAAGCTTTCTTT. The encoded protein is CASSPPVGSPLNTEAFF.

This clonotype occurred many times. V usage is TRBV11-2 and J usage is TRBJ2-1, with D possibly being TRBD1 or TRBD2 (6 bases each). Germline CDR1 SGHAT, CDR2 FQNNGV. Trimming pared 5 bases from V and 9 bases from J, leaving 14 bases between. The CDR3 extends over 13 amino acids. The CDR3 DNA reads as TGTGCCAGCAGCCCGAGTGGAGGGGGTGAGCAGTTCTTC. Protein: CASSPSGGGEQFF.

This clonotype came up many times. The chain recombines TRBV7-3 with TRBJ2-1; either TRBD1 or TRBD2 may fit D (5 bases each). Germline V gene sequence: CDR1 SGHTA, CDR2 FQGTGA. Trimming pared 3 bases from V and 3 bases from J, leaving 9 bases between. CDR3 length: 14 amino acids. Written as DNA, the CDR3 is TGTGCCAGCAGCTTCCGGGGCAACTACAATGAGCAGTTCTTC. Amino acid sequence: CASSFRGNYNEQFF.